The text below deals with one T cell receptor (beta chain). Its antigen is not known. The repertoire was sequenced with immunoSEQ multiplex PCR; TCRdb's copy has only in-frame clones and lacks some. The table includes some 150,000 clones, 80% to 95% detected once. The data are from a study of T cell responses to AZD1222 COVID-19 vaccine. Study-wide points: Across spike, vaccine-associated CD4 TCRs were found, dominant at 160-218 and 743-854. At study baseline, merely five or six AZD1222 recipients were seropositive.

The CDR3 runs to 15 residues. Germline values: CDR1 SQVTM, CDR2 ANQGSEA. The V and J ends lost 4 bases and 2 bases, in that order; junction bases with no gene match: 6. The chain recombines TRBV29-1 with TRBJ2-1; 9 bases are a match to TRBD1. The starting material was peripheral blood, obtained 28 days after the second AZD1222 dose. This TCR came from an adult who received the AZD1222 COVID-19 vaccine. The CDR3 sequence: CSVVLGTGPYNEQFF. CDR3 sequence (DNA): TGCAGCGTTGTTCTCGGGACAGGGCCCTACAATGAGCAGTTCTTC.